This T cell receptor (beta chain) was captured by sequencing in a study of blood T cell repertoires in COVID-19. Study background: Some COVID-19 samples were acute and others convalescent; all came from the United States, Italy and Spain. The cDNA or gDNA used as material had been derived from T cells, B-cell-depleted T cells, or PBMCs.

As handled by the study authors: Estimates of nucleated cell counts were drawn from the amplification of reference gene primers. Repertoires were generated with immunoSEQ multiplex PCR, while TCRdb's copy carries only in-frame clones and drops some. V, J and clone size were drawn from that table, and D and trimming were deduced from the DNA. The table lists roughly 230,000 clones, roughly 87% of them singletons, with about 0.64% in the top ten. Input material: peripheral blood. This clonotype was sampled from a human donor in a cohort sampled during active COVID-19.

As DNA, the CDR3 is TGTGCCTGGGATAGGACAGGAGAAACTGAAGCTTTCTTT. It is translated as CAWDRTGETEAFF. The chain is built from TRBV30 and TRBJ1-1, with TRBD1 identical over 7 bases. The CDR3 sequence is 13 residues long. Germline assignment: CDR1 GTSNPN and CDR2 SVGIG (reference sequence). V was clipped by 5 bases and J by 5 bases; unmatched bases: 8.